The subject of this entry is one T cell receptor beta chain. The data were obtained in a study of blood T cell repertoires in COVID-19. The overall study: There were acute and convalescent COVID-19 samples, and they came from the United States, Italy and Spain. T cells, B-cell-depleted T cells, or PBMCs supplied cDNA or gDNA.

Original analysis: Counts of nucleated cells, estimated from reference gene primer amplification, were obtained. Clones were sequenced by immunoSEQ multiplex PCR, and TCRdb holds only the in-frame ones, with some missing. From that table come the V and J calls and clone size; the DNA was used to work out D and trimming. The sample holds 150,000 to 200,000 clones; approximately 87% are singletons and the top ten take 4%. Trimming stripped 4 bases from V and 5 bases from J, with 15 bases between. The CDR3 spans 15 residues. CDR1 is SNHLY and CDR2 is FYNNEI in the germline V gene. The chain couples TRBV2 to TRBJ1-5; the D gene is possibly TRBD1 (6 bases). This TCR came from a woman aged 70 to 79 with acute or convalescent COVID-19. The sample taken for sequencing was peripheral blood. The CDR3 loop is CASSVGPGVDQPQHF. For the CDR3, the DNA is TGTGCCAGCAGTGTAGGGCCAGGGGTTGATCAGCCCCAGCATTTT.